Detailed here is one T cell receptor (beta chain). What it binds is unknown. This CDR3 has 11 residues. Germline loops: CDR1 DFQATT, CDR2 SNEGSKA (reference sequence). The V and J ends lost 3 bases and 3 bases respectively, with 6 bases between them. As it was prepared, the TCRbeta library received unique molecular identifiers. In TCRdb, the PCR reads were re-called with MiXCR into one record per CDR3 protein. In the table there are approximately 500,000 distinct CDR3 sequences, 27% of which are singletons. This entry comes from a study of T-cell reconstitution after alpha-beta-depleted transplantation in children. Findings and caveats of the study: Approximately two months post-transplant, alpha-beta T cells reportedly originated from several hundred expanded graft clones. Some patients showed high day-60 TCRbeta diversity, which derived from surviving recipient T cells and thymic progenitors. One year after transplant, T-cell counts and diversity came mostly from newly produced T cells.

The sample in question was PBMCs, obtained before TCRalphabeta/CD19-depleted stem cell transplant. The V call is TRBV20-1, the J call TRBJ2-7; no clear D gene. The source of this sequence is a boy in the first two years of life with Wiskott-Aldrich syndrome, due to receive a stem cell transplant. The CDR3 loop reads CSASEFYEQYF. The CDR3, as DNA: TGCAGTGCTAGCGAGTTCTACGAGCAGTACTTC.